This TCR beta chain originates from a study of response to subunit inactivated influenza vaccine. MiXCR was run by TCRdb on the RT-PCR reads, yielding one entry per CDR3 protein. The sample contains some 540,000 distinct CDR3 sequences, 20% to 25% of which appear only once. This CDR3 has 16 residues. Germline V gives CDR1 KGHSH, CDR2 LQKENI. Trimming stripped 3 bases from V and 3 bases from J, with 12 bases between. The same data also contributed to another study, on T cells expressing NK-cell markers. That work contributes: Researchers built TCR beta cDNA using 5'RACE template switching with UMIs.

This sequence was found in a man in his forties or fifties who received an inactivated influenza vaccine. This material consisted of CD4+ T cells sorted from PBMCs, taken less than 13 days after vaccination. The chain has TRBV18 and TRBJ1-6; D call uncertain. CDR3 nucleotides: TGTGCCAGCTCACCCCAGCAGGCGAACTATAATTCACCCCTCCACTTT. Translating gives CASSPQQANYNSPLHF.